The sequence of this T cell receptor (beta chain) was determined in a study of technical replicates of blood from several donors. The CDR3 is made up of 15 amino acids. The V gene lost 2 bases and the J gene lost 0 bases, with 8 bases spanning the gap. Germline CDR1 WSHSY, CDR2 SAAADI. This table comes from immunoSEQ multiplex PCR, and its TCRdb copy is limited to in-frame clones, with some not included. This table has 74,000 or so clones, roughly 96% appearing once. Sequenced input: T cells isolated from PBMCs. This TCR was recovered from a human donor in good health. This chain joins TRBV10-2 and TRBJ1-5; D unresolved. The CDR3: CASSETVNSNQPQHF. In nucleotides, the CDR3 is TGCGCCAGCAGTGAGACAGTTAATAGCAATCAGCCCCAGCATTTT.